A selection of T cell receptor beta chains follows, all from one sample in a study of shared clonotypes between healthy human individuals. Profiling relied on immunoSEQ multiplex PCR, and the TCRdb table lists in-frame clones only, not all of them. The table records under 850,000 clones, approximately 92% of them present only once. The sequenced sample consisted of naive CD8+ T cells sorted from blood. Receptors were obtained from a man younger than 40 in good health. CDR3s include the opening cysteine and the closing phenylalanine or tryptophan. Each record gives: clone size, D gene, V gene, J gene, CDR3 protein, CDR3 DNA. The D gene is left open where the match is weak. A clone size is listed for some rows: how often the clone was seen (once, few, many), or a class if it is expanded.

clone_size: -
d_call: -
v_call: TRBV5-4
j_call: TRBJ1-2
cdr3_aa: CASSLAGVPGQEGDF
cdr3_nt: TGTGCCAGCAGCTTGGCGGGGGTTCCGGGACAAGAAGGGGACTTC

clone_size: -
d_call: -
v_call: TRBV7-9
j_call: TRBJ1-4
cdr3_aa: CASSLVGGHEKLFF
cdr3_nt: TGTGCCAGCAGCTTAGTCGGCGGGCATGAAAAACTGTTTTTT

clone_size: -
d_call: -
v_call: TRBV27
j_call: TRBJ2-1
cdr3_aa: CASSLRSSYNEQFF
cdr3_nt: TGTGCCAGCAGTCTGAGGAGCTCCTACAATGAGCAGTTCTTC

clone_size: -
d_call: -
v_call: TRBV4-1
j_call: TRBJ2-7
cdr3_aa: CASSQGPSDEQYF
cdr3_nt: TGCGCCAGCAGCCAAGGGCCTAGCGACGAGCAGTACTTC

clone_size: once
d_call: TRBD2
v_call: TRBV5-5
j_call: TRBJ2-1
cdr3_aa: CASSSGSSGIYNEQFF
cdr3_nt: TGTGCCAGCAGCTCCGGATCTAGCGGGATTTACAATGAGCAGTTCTTC

clone_size: -
d_call: -
v_call: TRBV27
j_call: TRBJ1-5
cdr3_aa: CASRSDGFSQPQHF
cdr3_nt: TGTGCCAGCAGGTCCGACGGCTTTAGTCAGCCCCAGCATTTT

clone_size: -
d_call: TRBD1
v_call: TRBV30
j_call: TRBJ1-2
cdr3_aa: CAWGRDRESSGYGYTF
cdr3_nt: TGTGCCTGGGGTCGGGACAGGGAGAGTAGTGGTTATGGCTACACCTTC

clone_size: -
d_call: TRBD1
v_call: TRBV27
j_call: TRBJ2-7
cdr3_aa: CASSLDRGIYEQYF
cdr3_nt: TGTGCCAGCAGTTTAGACAGGGGGATCTACGAGCAGTACTTC

clone_size: -
d_call: -
v_call: TRBV4-1
j_call: TRBJ2-1
cdr3_aa: CASSVRDTLGHEQFF
cdr3_nt: TGCGCCAGCAGCGTACGGGACACCCTAGGGCATGAGCAGTTCTTC

clone_size: -
d_call: TRBD2
v_call: TRBV19
j_call: TRBJ2-2
cdr3_aa: CASGIAGASGELFF
cdr3_nt: TGTGCCAGCGGGATAGCGGGAGCGAGCGGGGAGCTGTTTTTT

clone_size: -
d_call: -
v_call: TRBV7-9
j_call: TRBJ2-3
cdr3_aa: CASSADWGADTQYF
cdr3_nt: TGTGCCAGCAGCGCCGACTGGGGGGCAGATACGCAGTATTTT

clone_size: -
d_call: TRBD1
v_call: TRBV30
j_call: TRBJ2-7
cdr3_aa: CAWGTGTGYEQYF
cdr3_nt: TGTGCCTGGGGGACCGGGACAGGGTACGAGCAGTACTTC

clone_size: -
d_call: TRBD1
v_call: TRBV28
j_call: TRBJ1-5
cdr3_aa: CASSFLRGNQPQHF
cdr3_nt: TGTGCCAGCAGTTTCCTCAGGGGGAATCAGCCCCAGCATTTT

clone_size: -
d_call: -
v_call: TRBV5-4
j_call: TRBJ1-3
cdr3_aa: CATIDGTQNTIYF
cdr3_nt: TGTGCCACCATTGACGGGACGCAAAACACCATATATTTT

clone_size: -
d_call: -
v_call: TRBV7-2
j_call: TRBJ2-7
cdr3_aa: CASSFGTYEQYF
cdr3_nt: TGTGCCAGCAGCTTTGGCACCTACGAGCAGTACTTC